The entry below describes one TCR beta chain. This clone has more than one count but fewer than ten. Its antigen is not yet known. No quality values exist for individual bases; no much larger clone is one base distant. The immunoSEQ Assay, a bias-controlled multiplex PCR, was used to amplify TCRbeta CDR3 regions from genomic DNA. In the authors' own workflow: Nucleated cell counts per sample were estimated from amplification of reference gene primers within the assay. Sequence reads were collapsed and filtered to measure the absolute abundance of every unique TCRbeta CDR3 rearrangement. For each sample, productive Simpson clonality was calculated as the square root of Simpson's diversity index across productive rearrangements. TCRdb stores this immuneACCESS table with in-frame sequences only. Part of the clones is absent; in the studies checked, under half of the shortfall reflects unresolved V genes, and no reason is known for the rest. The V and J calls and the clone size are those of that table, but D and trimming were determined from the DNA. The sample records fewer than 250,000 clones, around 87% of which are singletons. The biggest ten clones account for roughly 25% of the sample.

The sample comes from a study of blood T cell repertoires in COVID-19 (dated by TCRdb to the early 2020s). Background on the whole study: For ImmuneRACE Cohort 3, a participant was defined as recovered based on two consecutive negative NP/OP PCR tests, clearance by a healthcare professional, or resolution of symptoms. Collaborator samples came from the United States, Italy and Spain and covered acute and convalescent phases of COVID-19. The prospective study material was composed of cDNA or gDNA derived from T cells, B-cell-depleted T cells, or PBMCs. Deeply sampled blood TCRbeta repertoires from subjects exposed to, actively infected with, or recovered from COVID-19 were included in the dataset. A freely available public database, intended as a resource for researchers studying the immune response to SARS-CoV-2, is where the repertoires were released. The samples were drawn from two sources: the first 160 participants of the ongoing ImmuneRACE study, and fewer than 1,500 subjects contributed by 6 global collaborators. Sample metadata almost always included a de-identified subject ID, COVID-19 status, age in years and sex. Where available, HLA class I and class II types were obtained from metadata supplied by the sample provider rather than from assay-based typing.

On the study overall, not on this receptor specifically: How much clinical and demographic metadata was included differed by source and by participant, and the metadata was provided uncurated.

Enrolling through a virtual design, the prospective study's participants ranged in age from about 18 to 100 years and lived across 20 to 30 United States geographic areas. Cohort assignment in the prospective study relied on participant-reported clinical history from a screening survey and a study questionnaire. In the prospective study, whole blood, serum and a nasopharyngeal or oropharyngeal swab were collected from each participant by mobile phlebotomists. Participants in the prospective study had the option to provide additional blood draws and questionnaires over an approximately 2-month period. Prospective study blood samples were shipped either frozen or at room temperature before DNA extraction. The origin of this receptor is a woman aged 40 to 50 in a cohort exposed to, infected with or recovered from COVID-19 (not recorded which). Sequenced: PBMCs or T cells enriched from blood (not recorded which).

The DNA is TGTGCCTACCACAGGGGTGGAACTGAAGCTTTCTTT. Its translation reads: CAYHRGGTEAFF. The chain is assembled from TRBV30 and TRBJ1-1; 7 bases in the middle match TRBD1. The germline V gene (reference sequence) sets CDR1 to GTSNPN and CDR2 to SVGIG. The CDR3 starts with the cysteine, ends with the phenylalanine, and has 12 residues. The kept DNA is CDR3 alone, 36 bases in frame from the first base. Trimming removed 7 bases from V and 5 bases from J; the gene matches leave 7 bases unexplained.